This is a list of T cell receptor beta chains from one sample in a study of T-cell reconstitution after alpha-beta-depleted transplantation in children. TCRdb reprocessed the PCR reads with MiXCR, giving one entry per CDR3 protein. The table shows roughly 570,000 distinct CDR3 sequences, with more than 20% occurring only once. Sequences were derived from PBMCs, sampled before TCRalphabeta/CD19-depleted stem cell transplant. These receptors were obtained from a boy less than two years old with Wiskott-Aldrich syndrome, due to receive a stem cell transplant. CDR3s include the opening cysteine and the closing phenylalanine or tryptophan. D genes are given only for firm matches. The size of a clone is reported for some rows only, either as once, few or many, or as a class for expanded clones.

cdr3_nt: TGCGCCAGCAGCCAAGAGGTAACTACCACTAGTAGGGAGCAGTACTTC; cdr3_aa: CASSQEVTTTSREQYF; d_call: NA; j_call: TRBJ2-7; v_call: TRBV4-1; clone_size: few
cdr3_nt: TGTGCCATCTCTATGGGCACATACTGGGAGCAGTTCTTC; cdr3_aa: CAISMGTYWEQFF; d_call: NA; j_call: TRBJ2-1; v_call: TRBV10-3; clone_size: many
cdr3_nt: TGCGCCAGCAGCTTCAGAGGGGTTGTGGAGACCCAGTACTTC; cdr3_aa: CASSFRGVVETQYF; d_call: NA; j_call: TRBJ2-5; v_call: TRBV5-1; clone_size: few
cdr3_nt: TGTGCCAGCAGCCGGGACAGCGGGACCACAGATACGCAGTATTTT; cdr3_aa: CASSRDSGTTDTQYF; d_call: NA; j_call: TRBJ2-3; v_call: TRBV9; clone_size: few
cdr3_nt: TGTGCCAGCAGCTTGGCGAGACTACCAGACAATGAGCAGTTCTTC; cdr3_aa: CASSLARLPDNEQFF; d_call: NA; j_call: TRBJ2-1; v_call: TRBV7-2; clone_size: NA
cdr3_nt: TGTGCCAGCAGCTTGGGGCCCGCAGGCACGCAGTATTTT; cdr3_aa: CASSLGPAGTQYF; d_call: NA; j_call: TRBJ2-3; v_call: TRBV5-8; clone_size: NA
cdr3_nt: TGTGCCACCAGCAGGGTGGGACAACGCTCTGGAAACACCATATATTTT; cdr3_aa: CATSRVGQRSGNTIYF; d_call: NA; j_call: TRBJ1-3; v_call: TRBV15; clone_size: NA
cdr3_nt: TGCAGTGCTGGAGGTCTAGCGGGAGAGAACGAGCAGTACTTC; cdr3_aa: CSAGGLAGENEQYF; d_call: TRBD2; j_call: TRBJ2-7; v_call: TRBV20-1; clone_size: NA
cdr3_nt: TGTGCCAGCAGCGCCGTCAGCGGAAACTACAATGAGCAGTTCTTC; cdr3_aa: CASSAVSGNYNEQFF; d_call: NA; j_call: TRBJ2-1; v_call: TRBV9; clone_size: NA
cdr3_nt: TGCGCCAGCCGCCCTGCCTGGAGTTCTGCTGGCTACACCTTC; cdr3_aa: CASRPAWSSAGYTF; d_call: NA; j_call: TRBJ1-2; v_call: TRBV5-1; clone_size: NA
cdr3_nt: TGTGCCAGCAGCAACTTAGCGGGTACACTTTACAATGAGCAGTTCTTC; cdr3_aa: CASSNLAGTLYNEQFF; d_call: TRBD2; j_call: TRBJ2-1; v_call: TRBV11-2; clone_size: NA
cdr3_nt: TGCGCCAGCAGCCTTATAAAGGGGGGAAGCTCCTACGAGCAGTACTTC; cdr3_aa: CASSLIKGGSSYEQYF; d_call: NA; j_call: TRBJ2-7; v_call: TRBV5-1; clone_size: few
cdr3_nt: TGCGCCAGCAGCTTGGTAGGGACGGAGAACACCGGGGAGCTGTTTTTT; cdr3_aa: CASSLVGTENTGELFF; d_call: NA; j_call: TRBJ2-2; v_call: TRBV5-1; clone_size: few
cdr3_nt: TGCAGTGCTACCCGGATTAGGGGCTCCTACAATGAGCAGTTCTTC; cdr3_aa: CSATRIRGSYNEQFF; d_call: NA; j_call: TRBJ2-1; v_call: TRBV20-1; clone_size: NA
cdr3_nt: TGTGCCAGCAGCTTAGATACGGGGCTACCGAACACTGAAGCTTTCTTT; cdr3_aa: CASSLDTGLPNTEAFF; d_call: NA; j_call: TRBJ1-1; v_call: TRBV13; clone_size: NA
cdr3_nt: TGTGCCAGCAGCTTATTTATCCCGGGACTCGTCAACACCGGGGAGCTGTTTTTT; cdr3_aa: CASSLFIPGLVNTGELFF; d_call: NA; j_call: TRBJ2-2; v_call: TRBV13; clone_size: few
cdr3_nt: TGTGCCAGCAGTCCGACCTGGACTAGCGAGCAGTACTTC; cdr3_aa: CASSPTWTSEQYF; d_call: TRBD2; j_call: TRBJ2-7; v_call: TRBV12-3/TRBV12-4; clone_size: few
cdr3_nt: TGTGCCAGCAGTGAAATAGCGGGAGTCGTCAAAAACATTCAGTACTTC; cdr3_aa: CASSEIAGVVKNIQYF; d_call: TRBD2; j_call: TRBJ2-4; v_call: TRBV2; clone_size: once
cdr3_nt: TGCAGCTCCCTTGCGGGAGAAGTATATGAGCAGTTCTTC; cdr3_aa: CSSLAGEVYEQFF; d_call: TRBD2; j_call: TRBJ2-1; v_call: TRBV20-1; clone_size: few
cdr3_nt: TGTGCCAGCAGTTTAGAGCTTGGGCTAGGCTACGAGCAGTACTTC; cdr3_aa: CASSLELGLGYEQYF; d_call: NA; j_call: TRBJ2-7; v_call: TRBV12-3/TRBV12-4; clone_size: NA
cdr3_nt: TGTGCCAGCAGTGTTACTAGCACCGGGGAGCTGTTTTTT; cdr3_aa: CASSVTSTGELFF; d_call: NA; j_call: TRBJ2-2; v_call: TRBV12-3/TRBV12-4; clone_size: NA
cdr3_nt: TGCGCCAGCAGCTTGTGGGAGGCAGCCAAAAACATTCAGTACTTC; cdr3_aa: CASSLWEAAKNIQYF; d_call: NA; j_call: TRBJ2-4; v_call: TRBV5-1; clone_size: NA
cdr3_nt: TGCAGTGCTAGGACGGGACTAGCGGGAAAGAATGAGCAGTTCTTC; cdr3_aa: CSARTGLAGKNEQFF; d_call: TRBD2; j_call: TRBJ2-1; v_call: TRBV20-1; clone_size: NA
cdr3_nt: TGTGCCAGCAGCGCTGGACTAGCGGGAGGGTTGGATGAGCAGTTCTTC; cdr3_aa: CASSAGLAGGLDEQFF; d_call: TRBD2; j_call: TRBJ2-1; v_call: TRBV9; clone_size: few
cdr3_nt: TGTGCCAGCAGCCAAGGCCGCGTAGGGGTCTACGAGCAGTACTTC; cdr3_aa: CASSQGRVGVYEQYF; d_call: NA; j_call: TRBJ2-7; v_call: TRBV3-1; clone_size: NA
cdr3_nt: TGTGCCAGCAGTGTCTTCGTAGCGGGCACCGAAGCTTTCTTT; cdr3_aa: CASSVFVAGTEAFF; d_call: NA; j_call: TRBJ1-1; v_call: TRBV6-1; clone_size: NA
cdr3_nt: TGCGCCAGCAGCTTCGGGGGAGTTGGTGATGAGCAGTTCTTC; cdr3_aa: CASSFGGVGDEQFF; d_call: NA; j_call: TRBJ2-1; v_call: TRBV5-1; clone_size: few
cdr3_nt: TGCAGTGCTAGATGGGGGGCAGGGGGCCGCGGTGAAGCTTTCTTT; cdr3_aa: CSARWGAGGRGEAFF; d_call: TRBD1; j_call: TRBJ1-1; v_call: TRBV20-1; clone_size: NA
cdr3_nt: TGTGCCAGCAGCGGGGACAGGACTGTCTATGGCTACACCTTC; cdr3_aa: CASSGDRTVYGYTF; d_call: TRBD1; j_call: TRBJ1-2; v_call: TRBV3-1; clone_size: NA
cdr3_nt: TGCGCCAGCAGCTTGGCAGGGGCGCCGGCTTTGAATGAAAAACTGTTTTTT; cdr3_aa: CASSLAGAPALNEKLFF; d_call: NA; j_call: TRBJ1-4; v_call: TRBV5-1; clone_size: NA
cdr3_nt: TGTGCCACCAGGTCTTTCTCGGCTCACTACGAGCAGTACTTC; cdr3_aa: CATRSFSAHYEQYF; d_call: NA; j_call: TRBJ2-7; v_call: TRBV6-5; clone_size: NA
cdr3_nt: TGCGCCAGCAGCTCGGGACATAATACCTACGAGCAGTACTTC; cdr3_aa: CASSSGHNTYEQYF; d_call: NA; j_call: TRBJ2-7; v_call: TRBV5-1; clone_size: NA
cdr3_nt: TGCGCCAGCAGCTTGGGATGGACTAGCGGGAGTAGCGCAGATACGCAGTATTTT; cdr3_aa: CASSLGWTSGSSADTQYF; d_call: TRBD2; j_call: TRBJ2-3; v_call: TRBV5-1; clone_size: few
cdr3_nt: TGCAGTGCTAGAGAAAGCGGGCGTTCCTACAATGAGCAGTTCTTC; cdr3_aa: CSARESGRSYNEQFF; d_call: NA; j_call: TRBJ2-1; v_call: TRBV20-1; clone_size: NA
cdr3_nt: TGTGCCAGCAGCTTGACGGACGGCACTGAAGCTTTCTTT; cdr3_aa: CASSLTDGTEAFF; d_call: NA; j_call: TRBJ1-1; v_call: TRBV7-9; clone_size: NA
cdr3_nt: TGCGCCAGCAGCGAGCAGGGGGCCACCTACAATGAGCAGTTCTTC; cdr3_aa: CASSEQGATYNEQFF; d_call: TRBD1; j_call: TRBJ2-1; v_call: TRBV10-1; clone_size: NA
cdr3_nt: TGCGCCAGCAGCTTGGGAGCGGGAGGGCCCTGGTCCTACAATGAGCAGTTCTTC; cdr3_aa: CASSLGAGGPWSYNEQFF; d_call: TRBD2; j_call: TRBJ2-1; v_call: TRBV5-1; clone_size: NA
cdr3_nt: TGTGCCAGTAGTACCGGCTGGAGGGGGCGACAAGAGACCCAGTACTTC; cdr3_aa: CASSTGWRGRQETQYF; d_call: NA; j_call: TRBJ2-5; v_call: TRBV19; clone_size: NA
cdr3_nt: TGCGCCAGCAGCCTTAGCGGGAAGACCTACAATGAGCAGTTCTTC; cdr3_aa: CASSLSGKTYNEQFF; d_call: TRBD2; j_call: TRBJ2-1; v_call: TRBV5-1; clone_size: NA
cdr3_nt: TGCGCCAGCAGCCAAGTTTTGGGGGACTATGGCTACACCTTC; cdr3_aa: CASSQVLGDYGYTF; d_call: NA; j_call: TRBJ1-2; v_call: TRBV4-1; clone_size: NA
cdr3_nt: TGTGCCAGCAGCTTAACGGGGGAAGGAGCTTTCTTT; cdr3_aa: CASSLTGEGAFF; d_call: NA; j_call: TRBJ1-1; v_call: TRBV7-9; clone_size: NA
cdr3_nt: TGTGCCAGCAGCAAAGCGCTCGGGCTAGCGGGACACTCCTACGAGCAGTACTTC; cdr3_aa: CASSKALGLAGHSYEQYF; d_call: NA; j_call: TRBJ2-7; v_call: TRBV21-1; clone_size: NA